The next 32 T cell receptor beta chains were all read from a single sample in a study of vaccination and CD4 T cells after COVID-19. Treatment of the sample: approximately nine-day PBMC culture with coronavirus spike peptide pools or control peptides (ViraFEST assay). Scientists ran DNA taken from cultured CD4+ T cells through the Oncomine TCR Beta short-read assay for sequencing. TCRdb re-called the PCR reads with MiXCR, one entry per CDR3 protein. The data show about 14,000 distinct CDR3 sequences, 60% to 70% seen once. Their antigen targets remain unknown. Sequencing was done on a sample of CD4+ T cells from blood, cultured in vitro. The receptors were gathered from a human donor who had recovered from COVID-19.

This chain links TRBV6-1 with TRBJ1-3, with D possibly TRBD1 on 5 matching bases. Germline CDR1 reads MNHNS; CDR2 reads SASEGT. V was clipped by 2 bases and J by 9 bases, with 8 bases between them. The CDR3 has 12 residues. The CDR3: CASSERGGTIYF. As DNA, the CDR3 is TGTGCCAGCAGTGAAAGGGGTGGCACCATATATTTT.

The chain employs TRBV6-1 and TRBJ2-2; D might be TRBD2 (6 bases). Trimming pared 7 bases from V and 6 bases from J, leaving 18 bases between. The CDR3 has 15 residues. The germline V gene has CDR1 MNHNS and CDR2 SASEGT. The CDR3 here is CASTETGLSPGELFF. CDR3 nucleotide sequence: TGTGCCAGCACCGAAACAGGACTAAGCCCCGGGGAGCTGTTTTTT.

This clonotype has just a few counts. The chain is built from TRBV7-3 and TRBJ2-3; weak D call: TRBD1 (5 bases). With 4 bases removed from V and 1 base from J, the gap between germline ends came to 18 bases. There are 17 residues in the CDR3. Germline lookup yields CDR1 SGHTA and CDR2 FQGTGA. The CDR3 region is CASSSYPIGHGTDTQYF. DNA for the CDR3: TGTGCCAGCAGCTCGTACCCTATCGGACATGGCACAGATACGCAGTATTTT.

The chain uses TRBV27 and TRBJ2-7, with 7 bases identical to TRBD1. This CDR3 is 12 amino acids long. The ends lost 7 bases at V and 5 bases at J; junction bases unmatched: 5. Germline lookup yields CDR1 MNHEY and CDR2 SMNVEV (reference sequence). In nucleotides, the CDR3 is TGTGCCAGCATTTCAGGGGGTGACGAGCAGTACTTC. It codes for CASISGGDEQYF.

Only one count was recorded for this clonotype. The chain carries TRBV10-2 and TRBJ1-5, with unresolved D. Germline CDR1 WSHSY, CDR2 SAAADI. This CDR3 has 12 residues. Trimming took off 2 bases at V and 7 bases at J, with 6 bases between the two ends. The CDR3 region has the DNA TGCGCCAGCAGTGAGGTAGAGCAGCCCCAGCATTTT. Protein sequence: CASSEVEQPQHF.

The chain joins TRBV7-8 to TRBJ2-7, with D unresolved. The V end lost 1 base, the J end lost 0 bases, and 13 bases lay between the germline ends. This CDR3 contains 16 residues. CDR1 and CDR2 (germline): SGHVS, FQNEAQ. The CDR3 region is CASSLEPEKSSYEQYF. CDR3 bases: TGTGCCAGCAGCTTAGAGCCCGAGAAGAGCTCCTACGAGCAGTACTTC.

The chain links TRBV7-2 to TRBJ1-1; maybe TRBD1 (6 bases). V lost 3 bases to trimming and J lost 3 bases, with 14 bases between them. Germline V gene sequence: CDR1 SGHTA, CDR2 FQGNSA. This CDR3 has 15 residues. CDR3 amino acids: CASSFGQPLDTEAFF. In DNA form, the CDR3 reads TGTGCCAGCAGCTTTGGACAGCCCCTGGACACTGAAGCTTTCTTT.

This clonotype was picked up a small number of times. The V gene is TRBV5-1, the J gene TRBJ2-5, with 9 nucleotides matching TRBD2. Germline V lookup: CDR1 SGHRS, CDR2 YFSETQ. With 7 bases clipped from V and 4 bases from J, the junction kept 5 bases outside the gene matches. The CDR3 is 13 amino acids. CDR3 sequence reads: CASGSGRRETQYF. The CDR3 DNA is TGCGCCAGCGGCAGCGGGAGGAGAGAGACCCAGTACTTC.

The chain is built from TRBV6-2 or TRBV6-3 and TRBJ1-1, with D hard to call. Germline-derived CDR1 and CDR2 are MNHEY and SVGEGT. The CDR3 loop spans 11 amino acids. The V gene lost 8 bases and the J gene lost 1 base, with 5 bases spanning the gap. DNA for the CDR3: TGTGCCAGCGGCGAGAACACTGAAGCTTTCTTT. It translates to CASGENTEAFF.

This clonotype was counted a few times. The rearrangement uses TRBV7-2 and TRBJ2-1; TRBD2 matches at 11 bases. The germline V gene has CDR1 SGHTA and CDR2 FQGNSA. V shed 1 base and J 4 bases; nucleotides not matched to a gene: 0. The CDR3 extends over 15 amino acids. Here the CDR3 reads CASSLGTSGYNEQFF. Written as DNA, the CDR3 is TGTGCCAGCAGCTTAGGGACTAGCGGGTACAATGAGCAGTTCTTC.

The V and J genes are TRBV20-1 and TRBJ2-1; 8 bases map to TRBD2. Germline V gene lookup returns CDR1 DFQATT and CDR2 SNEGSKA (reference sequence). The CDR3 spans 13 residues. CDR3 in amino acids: CSSPRTSFNEQFF. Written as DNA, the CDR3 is TGCAGCAGTCCCCGGACTAGCTTCAATGAGCAGTTCTTC.

In DNA form, the CDR3 reads TGCAGTGCTAGCTGGACAGGTGGAGAGACCCAGTACTTC. Translating gives CSASWTGGETQYF. The J gene is TRBJ2-5, the V gene TRBV20-1, with TRBD1 identical over 7 bases. The CDR3 spans 13 residues. CDR1 and CDR2 from the germline V gene are DFQATT and SNEGSKA (reference sequence). Unmatched junction bases numbered 5, after V lost 3 bases and J lost 4 bases.

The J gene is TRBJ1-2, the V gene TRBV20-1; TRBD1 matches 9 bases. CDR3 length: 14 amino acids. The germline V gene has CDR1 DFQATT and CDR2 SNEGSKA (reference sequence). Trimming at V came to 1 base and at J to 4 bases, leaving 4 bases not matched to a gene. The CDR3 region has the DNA TGCAGTGCTAGAGGGGACAGGGCCGGCTATGGCTACACCTTC. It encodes CSARGDRAGYGYTF.

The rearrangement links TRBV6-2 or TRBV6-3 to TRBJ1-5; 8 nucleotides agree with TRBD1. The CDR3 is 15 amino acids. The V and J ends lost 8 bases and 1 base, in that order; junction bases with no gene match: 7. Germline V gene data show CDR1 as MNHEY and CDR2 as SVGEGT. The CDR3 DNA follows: TGTGCCAGCTGTGGACAGGGAGGGAGCAATCAGCCCCAGCATTTT. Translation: CASCGQGGSNQPQHF.

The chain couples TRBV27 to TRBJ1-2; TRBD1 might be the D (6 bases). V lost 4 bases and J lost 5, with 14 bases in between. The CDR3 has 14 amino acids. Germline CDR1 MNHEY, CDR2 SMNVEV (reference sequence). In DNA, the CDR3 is TGTGCCAGCAGTTCCCTCCGGACAGTTTATGGCTACACCTTC. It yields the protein CASSSLRTVYGYTF.

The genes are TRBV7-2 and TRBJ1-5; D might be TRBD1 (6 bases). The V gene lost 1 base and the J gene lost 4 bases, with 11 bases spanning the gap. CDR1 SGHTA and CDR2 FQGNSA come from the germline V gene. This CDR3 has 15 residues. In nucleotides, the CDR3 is TGTGCCAGCAGCTTAGTAACAGGGATGAATCAGCCCCAGCATTTT. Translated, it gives CASSLVTGMNQPQHF.

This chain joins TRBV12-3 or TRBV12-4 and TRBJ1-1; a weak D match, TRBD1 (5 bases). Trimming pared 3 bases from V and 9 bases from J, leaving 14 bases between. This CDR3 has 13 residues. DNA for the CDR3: TGTGCCAGCAGTTTGGTTTCAGGGAGCAAAGCTTTCTTT. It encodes CASSLVSGSKAFF.

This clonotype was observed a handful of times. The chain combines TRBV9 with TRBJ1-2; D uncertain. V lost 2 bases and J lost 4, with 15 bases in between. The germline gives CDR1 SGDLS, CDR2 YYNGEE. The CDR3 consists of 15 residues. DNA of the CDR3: TGTGCCAGCAGCGTCGAGTTAGACCCCATCTATGGCTACACCTTC. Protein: CASSVELDPIYGYTF.

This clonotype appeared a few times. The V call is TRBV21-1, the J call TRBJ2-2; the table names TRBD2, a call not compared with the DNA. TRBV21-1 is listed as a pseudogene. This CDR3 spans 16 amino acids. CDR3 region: CASSTLALVDTGELFF. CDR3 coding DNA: TGTGCCAGCAGCACTCTAGCGTTAGTAGACACCGGGGAGCTGTTTTTT.

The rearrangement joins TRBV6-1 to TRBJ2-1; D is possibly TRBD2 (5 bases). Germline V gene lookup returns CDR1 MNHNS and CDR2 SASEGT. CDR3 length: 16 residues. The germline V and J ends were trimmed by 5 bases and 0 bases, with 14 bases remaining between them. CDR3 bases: TGTGCCAGCAGTAAACTAGACTGGGGCTCCTACAATGAGCAGTTCTTC. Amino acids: CASSKLDWGSYNEQFF.

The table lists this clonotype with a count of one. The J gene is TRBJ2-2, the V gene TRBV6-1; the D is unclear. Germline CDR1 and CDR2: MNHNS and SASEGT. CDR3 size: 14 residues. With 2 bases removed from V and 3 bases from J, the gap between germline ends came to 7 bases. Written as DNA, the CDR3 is TGTGCCAGCAGTGAACGGGCTTACACCGGGGAGCTGTTTTTT. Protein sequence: CASSERAYTGELFF.

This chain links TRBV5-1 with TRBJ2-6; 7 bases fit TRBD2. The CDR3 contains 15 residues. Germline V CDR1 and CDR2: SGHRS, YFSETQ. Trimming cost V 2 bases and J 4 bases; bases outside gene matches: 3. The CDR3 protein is CASSFSGGGANVLTF. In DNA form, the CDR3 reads TGCGCCAGCAGCTTTTCCGGGGGGGGGGCCAACGTCCTGACTTTC.

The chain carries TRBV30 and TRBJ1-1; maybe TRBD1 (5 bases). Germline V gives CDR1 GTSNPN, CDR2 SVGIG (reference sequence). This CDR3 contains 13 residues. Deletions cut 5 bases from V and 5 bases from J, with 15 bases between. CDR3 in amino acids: CAWRRGPGTEAFF. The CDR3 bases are TGTGCCTGGCGAAGGGGCCCCGGAACTGAAGCTTTCTTT.

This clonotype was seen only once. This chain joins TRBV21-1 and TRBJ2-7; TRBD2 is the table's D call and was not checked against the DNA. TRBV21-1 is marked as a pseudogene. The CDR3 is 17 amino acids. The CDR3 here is CASSKWLAGASTYEQYF. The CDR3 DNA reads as TGTGCCAGCAGCAAATGGCTAGCGGGAGCATCCACATACGAGCAGTACTTC.

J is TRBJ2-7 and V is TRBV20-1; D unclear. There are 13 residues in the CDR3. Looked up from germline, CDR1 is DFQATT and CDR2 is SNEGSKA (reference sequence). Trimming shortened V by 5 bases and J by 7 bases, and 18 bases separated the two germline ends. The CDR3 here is CSAGTFAQPEQYF. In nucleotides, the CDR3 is TGCAGTGCTGGTACCTTTGCCCAACCTGAGCAGTACTTC.

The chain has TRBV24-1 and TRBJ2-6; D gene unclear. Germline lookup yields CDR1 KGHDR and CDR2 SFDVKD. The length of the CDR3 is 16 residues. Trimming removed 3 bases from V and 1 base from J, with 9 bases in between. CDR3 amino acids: CATSDKMRSGANVLTF. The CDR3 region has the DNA TGTGCCACCAGTGATAAAATGAGGTCTGGGGCCAACGTCCTGACTTTC.

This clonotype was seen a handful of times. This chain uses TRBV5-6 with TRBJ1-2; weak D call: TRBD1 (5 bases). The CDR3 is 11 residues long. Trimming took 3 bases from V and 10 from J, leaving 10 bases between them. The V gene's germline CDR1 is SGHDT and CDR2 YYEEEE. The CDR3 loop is CASSSEGTYTF. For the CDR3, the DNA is TGTGCCAGCAGCTCGGAGGGGACCTACACCTTC.

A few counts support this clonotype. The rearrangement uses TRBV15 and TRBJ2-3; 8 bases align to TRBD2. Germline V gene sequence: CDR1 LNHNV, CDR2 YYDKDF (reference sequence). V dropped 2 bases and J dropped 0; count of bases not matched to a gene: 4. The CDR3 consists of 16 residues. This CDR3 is CATSRNLAGSTDTQYF. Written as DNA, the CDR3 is TGTGCCACCAGCAGAAATTTAGCGGGAAGCACAGATACGCAGTATTTT. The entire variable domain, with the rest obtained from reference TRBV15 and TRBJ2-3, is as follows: DAMVIQNPRYQVTQFGKPVTLSCSQTLNHNVMYWYQQKSSQAPKLLFHYYDKDFNNEADTPDNFQSRRPNTSFCFLDIRSPGLGDTAMYLCATSRNLAGSTDTQYFGPGTRLTVL.

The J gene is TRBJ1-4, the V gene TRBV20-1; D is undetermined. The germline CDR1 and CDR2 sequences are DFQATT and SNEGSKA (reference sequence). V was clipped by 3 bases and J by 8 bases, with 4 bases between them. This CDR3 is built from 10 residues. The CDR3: CSARGEKLFF. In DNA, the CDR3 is TGCAGTGCTAGGGGAGAAAAACTGTTTTTT.

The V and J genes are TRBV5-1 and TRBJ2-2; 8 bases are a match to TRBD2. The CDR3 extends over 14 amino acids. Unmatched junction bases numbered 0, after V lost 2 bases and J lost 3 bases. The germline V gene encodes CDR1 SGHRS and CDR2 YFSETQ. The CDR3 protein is CASSFGRDTGELFF. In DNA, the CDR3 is TGCGCCAGCAGCTTCGGGAGGGACACCGGGGAGCTGTTTTTT.

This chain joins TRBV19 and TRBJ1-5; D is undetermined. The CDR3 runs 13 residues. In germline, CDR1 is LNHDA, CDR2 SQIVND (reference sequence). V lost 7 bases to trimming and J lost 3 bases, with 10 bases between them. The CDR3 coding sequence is TGTGCCAGTAATAGGGCCCCCAATCAGCCCCAGCATTTT. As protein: CASNRAPNQPQHF.

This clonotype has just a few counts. The CDR3 spells CASSFTTAGRKAFF. Written as DNA, the CDR3 is TGTGCCAGCAGCTTTACGACAGCGGGCCGTAAAGCTTTCTTT. The rearrangement links TRBV7-2 to TRBJ1-1; TRBD1 is a possible D gene (5 bases). The V and J ends lost 3 bases and 9 bases respectively, with 17 bases between them. The CDR3 sequence is 14 residues long. Germline-derived CDR1 and CDR2 are SGHTA and FQGNSA. Full variable domain (missing parts from reference TRBV7-2 and TRBJ1-1): GAGVSQSPSNKVTEKGKDVELRCDPISGHTALYWYRQSLGQGLEFLIYFQGNSAPDKSGLPSDRFSAERTGGSVSTLTIQRTQQEDSAVYLCASSFTTAGRKAFFGQGTRLTVV.